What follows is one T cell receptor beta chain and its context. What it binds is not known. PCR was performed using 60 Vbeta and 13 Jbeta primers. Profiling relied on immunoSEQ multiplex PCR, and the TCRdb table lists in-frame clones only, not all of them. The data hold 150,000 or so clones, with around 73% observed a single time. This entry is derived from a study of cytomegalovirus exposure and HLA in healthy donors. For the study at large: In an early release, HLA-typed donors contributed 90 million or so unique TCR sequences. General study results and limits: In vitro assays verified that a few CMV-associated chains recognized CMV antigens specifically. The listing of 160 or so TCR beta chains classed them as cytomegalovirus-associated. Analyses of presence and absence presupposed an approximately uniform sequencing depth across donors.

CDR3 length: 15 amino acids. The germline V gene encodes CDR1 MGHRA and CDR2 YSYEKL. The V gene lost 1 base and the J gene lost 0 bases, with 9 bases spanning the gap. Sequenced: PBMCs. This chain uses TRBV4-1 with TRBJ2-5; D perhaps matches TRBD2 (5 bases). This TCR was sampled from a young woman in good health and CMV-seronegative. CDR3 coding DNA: TGCGCCAGCAGCCAAGCGGGGAGTTACCAAGAGACCCAGTACTTC. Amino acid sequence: CASSQAGSYQETQYF.